In this sample, the clone carrying this TCR beta chain turned up a few times. Its matching antigen is unknown. This sample was included in a study of CD8 T cells in ankylosing spondylitis. Study results and limitations: Some of these motif variants have turned up before, in reports on reactive arthritis synovial fluid and blood. Disease-linked clones bore a CD8+ phenotype, appearing relatively rarely in peripheral blood.

In making TCR beta libraries, quantitative 5'-RACE with molecular barcodes was used. TCRdb passed the 5' RACE reads through MiXCR, listing each CDR3 protein once. The sample has about 250,000 distinct CDR3 sequences; about a sixth are singletons. The CDR3 extends over 15 amino acids. Deletions cut 3 bases from V and 2 bases from J, with 12 bases between. Germline CDR1 is SEHNR and CDR2 is FQNEAQ (reference sequence). J is TRBJ2-3 and V is TRBV7-9; TRBD2 is a possible D gene (6 bases). The clonotype was recovered from a male donor with ankylosing spondylitis or in good health (not recorded which). Material for sequencing was blood, either unsorted or a sorted T cell fraction (not recorded which). The CDR3 region is CASSLGRGTTDTQYF. In nucleotides, the CDR3 is TGTGCCAGCAGCTTGGGGCGCGGGACCACAGATACGCAGTATTTT.